Sequencing of this T cell receptor beta chain was carried out in a study of identical twins. The CDR3 is 15 amino acids. The germline V gene has CDR1 SGHTA and CDR2 FQGNSA. Trimming at V came to 4 bases and at J to 3 bases, leaving 4 bases not matched to a gene. TCRdb redid the calling of the 5' RACE reads with MiXCR, one entry per CDR3 protein. The sample has 350,000 to 450,000 distinct CDR3 sequences; under 20% are singletons. This clonotype was seen a few times. The TCR was taken from a man aged 50 to 60 in good health. The sample was naive T cells sorted from blood. The chain employs TRBV7-2 and TRBJ2-1; 9 bases agree with TRBD1. This chain's CDR3 is CASSSRDRDYNEQFF. The CDR3 nucleotides are TGTGCCAGCAGCTCCCGGGACAGGGACTACAATGAGCAGTTCTTC.